This T cell receptor (beta chain) originates from a study of T-cell reconstitution after alpha-beta-depleted transplantation in children. Overall study results and limits: There were some patients whose high TCRbeta diversity at day 60 came from surviving recipient T cells and thymic progenitors. Alpha-beta T cells about two months after transplant reportedly derived from several hundred expanded graft clones.

Trimming removed 6 bases at V and 0 bases at J, with 11 bases between. The CDR3 contains 14 residues. For TCRbeta, the library was prepared with unique molecular identifiers. From the PCR reads, TCRdb called clonotypes with MiXCR, one entry per CDR3 protein. The repertoire holds roughly 220,000 distinct CDR3 sequences, with approximately 8.4% as singletons. This clonotype was counted at least ten times. Its antigen is not known. The TCR comes from a male patient between 2 and 10 years old who had a stem cell transplant for acute myeloid leukemia, so the T cells may come from the graft donor. The input for sequencing was PBMCs, mostly from graft donor cells, taken 360 days after TCRalphabeta/CD19-depleted stem cell transplant. This sequence joins TRBV12-3 or TRBV12-4 and TRBJ2-5; no clear D gene. CDR3 sequence (DNA): TGTGCCAGCAGCCCCACTACGTACCAAGAGACCCAGTACTTC. Translated: CASSPTTYQETQYF.